This T cell receptor (beta chain) was recorded in a study of T cell repertoires in cytomegalovirus infection. On this clonotype itself: The antigen is undetermined.

V shed 3 bases and J shed 4 bases, with 21 bases lying between them. Germline CDR1 reads PRHDT; CDR2 reads FYEKMQ (reference sequence). The CDR3 runs to 17 residues. Study findings and constraints: The study identified carriers of CMV plus the relevant HLA from cumulative public TCR beta family frequency. The ex vivo response was dominated by HLA-C-restricted CMV-specific TCR beta clonotypes.

TCRdb fed the reads into MiXCR, producing one record per CDR3 protein. The data show approximately 200,000 distinct CDR3 sequences, under 25% seen once. The clonotype comes from a human donor in good health (CMV status not recorded). Some clones in this sample may be carry-over from other donors' samples. Sequenced input: CD8+ T cells from PBMCs. The rearrangement links TRBV13 to TRBJ2-5; tentatively, D is TRBD1 or TRBD2 (5 bases each). CDR3 DNA: TGTGCCAGCAGCTTGGGGGACCGAGCAATTTCGGGAGAGACCCAGTACTTC. It yields the protein CASSLGDRAISGETQYF.